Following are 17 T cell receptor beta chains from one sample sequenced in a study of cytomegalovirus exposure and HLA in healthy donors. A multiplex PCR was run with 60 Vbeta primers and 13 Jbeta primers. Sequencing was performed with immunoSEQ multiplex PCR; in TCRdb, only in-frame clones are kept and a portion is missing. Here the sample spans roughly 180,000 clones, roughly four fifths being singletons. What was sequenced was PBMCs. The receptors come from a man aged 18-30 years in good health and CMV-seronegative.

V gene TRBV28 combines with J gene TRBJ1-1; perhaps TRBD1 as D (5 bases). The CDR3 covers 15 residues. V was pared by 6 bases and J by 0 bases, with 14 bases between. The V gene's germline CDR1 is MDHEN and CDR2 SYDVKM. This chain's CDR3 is CASRFLVDMNTEAFF. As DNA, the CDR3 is TGTGCCAGCAGATTTTTGGTGGACATGAACACTGAAGCTTTCTTT.

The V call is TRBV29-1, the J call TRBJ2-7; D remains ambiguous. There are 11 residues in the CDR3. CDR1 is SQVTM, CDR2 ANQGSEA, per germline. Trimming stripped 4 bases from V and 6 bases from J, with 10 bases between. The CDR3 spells CSVGSGIEQYF. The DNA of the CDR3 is TGCAGCGTTGGATCAGGAATCGAGCAGTACTTC.

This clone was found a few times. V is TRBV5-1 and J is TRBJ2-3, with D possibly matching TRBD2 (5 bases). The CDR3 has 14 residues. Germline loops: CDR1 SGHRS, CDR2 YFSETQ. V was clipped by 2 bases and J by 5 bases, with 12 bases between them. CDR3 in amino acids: CASSLEGLGDTQYF. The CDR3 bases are TGCGCCAGCAGCTTAGAGGGCTTAGGAGATACGCAGTATTTT.

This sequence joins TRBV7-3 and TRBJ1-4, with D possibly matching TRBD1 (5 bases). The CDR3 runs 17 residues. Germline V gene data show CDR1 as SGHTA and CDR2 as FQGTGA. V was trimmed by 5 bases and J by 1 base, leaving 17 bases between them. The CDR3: CASSQAGGNRTNEKLFF. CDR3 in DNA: TGTGCCAGCAGCCAGGCCGGGGGAAATAGAACTAATGAAAAACTGTTTTTT.

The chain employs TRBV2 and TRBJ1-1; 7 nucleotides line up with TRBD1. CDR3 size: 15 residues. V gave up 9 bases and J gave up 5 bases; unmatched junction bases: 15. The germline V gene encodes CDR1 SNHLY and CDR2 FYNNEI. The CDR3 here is CAREKPTGKGTEAFF. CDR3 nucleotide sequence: TGTGCCAGAGAAAAACCGACAGGGAAGGGAACTGAAGCTTTCTTT.

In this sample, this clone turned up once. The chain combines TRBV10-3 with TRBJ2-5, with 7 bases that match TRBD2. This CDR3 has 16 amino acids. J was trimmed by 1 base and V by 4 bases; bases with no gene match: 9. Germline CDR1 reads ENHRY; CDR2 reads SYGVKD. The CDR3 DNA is TGTGCCATCAGTGGTTGGGGAGGGTCAAGCCAAGAGACCCAGTACTTC. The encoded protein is CAISGWGGSSQETQYF.

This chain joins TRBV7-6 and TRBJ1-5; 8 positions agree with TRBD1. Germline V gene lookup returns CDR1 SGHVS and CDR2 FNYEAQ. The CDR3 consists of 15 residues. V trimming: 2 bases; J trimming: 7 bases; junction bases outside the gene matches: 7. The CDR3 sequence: CASSLLDRGRQPQHF. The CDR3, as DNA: TGTGCCAGCAGCTTACTTGACAGGGGTCGGCAGCCCCAGCATTTT.

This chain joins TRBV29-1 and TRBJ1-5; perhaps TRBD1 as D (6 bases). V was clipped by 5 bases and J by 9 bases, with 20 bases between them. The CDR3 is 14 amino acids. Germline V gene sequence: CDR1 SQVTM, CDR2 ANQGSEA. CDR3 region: CSVIDRWGDRPQHF. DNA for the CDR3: TGCAGCGTTATAGACAGGTGGGGCGATCGGCCCCAGCATTTT.

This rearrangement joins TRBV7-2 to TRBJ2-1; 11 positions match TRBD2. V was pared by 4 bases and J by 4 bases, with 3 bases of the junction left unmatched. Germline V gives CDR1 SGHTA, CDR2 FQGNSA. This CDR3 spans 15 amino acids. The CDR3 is CASSWGLAVYNEQFF. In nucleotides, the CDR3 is TGTGCCAGCAGCTGGGGACTAGCGGTTTACAATGAGCAGTTCTTC.

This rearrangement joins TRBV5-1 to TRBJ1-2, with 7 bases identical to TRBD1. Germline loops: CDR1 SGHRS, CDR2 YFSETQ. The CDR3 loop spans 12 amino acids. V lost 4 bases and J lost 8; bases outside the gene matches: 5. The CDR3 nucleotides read TGCGCCAGCAGCCCAGACAGGGTGGGCTACACCTTC. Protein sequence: CASSPDRVGYTF.

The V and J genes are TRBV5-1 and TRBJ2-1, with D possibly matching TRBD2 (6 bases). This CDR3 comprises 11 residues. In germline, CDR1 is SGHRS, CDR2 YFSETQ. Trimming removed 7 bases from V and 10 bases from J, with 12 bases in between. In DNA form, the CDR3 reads TGCGCCAGCGGCCCCCGGGGGGAGCAGTTCTTC. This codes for CASGPRGEQFF.

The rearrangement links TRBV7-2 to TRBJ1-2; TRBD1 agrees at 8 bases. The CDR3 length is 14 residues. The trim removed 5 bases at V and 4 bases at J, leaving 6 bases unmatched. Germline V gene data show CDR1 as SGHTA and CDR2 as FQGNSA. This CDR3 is CASSRPGTGYGYTF. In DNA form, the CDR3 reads TGTGCCAGCAGCCGACCCGGGACAGGCTATGGCTACACCTTC.

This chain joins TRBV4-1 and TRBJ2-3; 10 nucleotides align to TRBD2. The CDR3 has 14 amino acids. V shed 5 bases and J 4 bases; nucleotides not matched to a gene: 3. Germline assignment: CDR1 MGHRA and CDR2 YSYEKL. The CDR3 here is CASSSGRGADTQYF. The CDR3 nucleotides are TGCGCCAGCAGCAGCGGGAGGGGTGCAGATACGCAGTATTTT.

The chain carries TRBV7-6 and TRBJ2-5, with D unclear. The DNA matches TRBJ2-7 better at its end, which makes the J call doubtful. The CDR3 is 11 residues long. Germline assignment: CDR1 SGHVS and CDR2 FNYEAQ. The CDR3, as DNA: TGTGCCAGCAGCCCAGGCCACGAGCAGTACTTC. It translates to CASSPGHEQYF.

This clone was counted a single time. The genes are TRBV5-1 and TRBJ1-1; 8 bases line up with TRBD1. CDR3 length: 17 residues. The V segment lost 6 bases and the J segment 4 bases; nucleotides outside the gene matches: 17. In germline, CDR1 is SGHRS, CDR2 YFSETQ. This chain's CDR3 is CASTGIGQGGGGTEAFF. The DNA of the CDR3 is TGCGCCAGCACAGGAATAGGACAGGGCGGGGGCGGCACTGAAGCTTTCTTT.

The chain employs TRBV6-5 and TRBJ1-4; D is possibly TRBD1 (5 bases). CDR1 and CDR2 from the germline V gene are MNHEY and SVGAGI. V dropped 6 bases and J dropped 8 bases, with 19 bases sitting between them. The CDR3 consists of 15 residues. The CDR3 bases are TGTGCCAGCAGACGGCGGGGCCAGCCAAACGAAAAACTGTTTTTT. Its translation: CASRRRGQPNEKLFF.

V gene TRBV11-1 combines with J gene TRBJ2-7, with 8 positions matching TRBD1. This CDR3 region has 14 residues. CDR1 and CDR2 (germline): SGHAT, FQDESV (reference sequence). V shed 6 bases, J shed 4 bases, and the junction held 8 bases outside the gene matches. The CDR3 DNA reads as TGTGCCAGCAGTTCCGGGACAGGAGGATACGAGCAGTACTTC. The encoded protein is CASSSGTGGYEQYF.